A single T cell receptor (beta chain) is shown here with its context. What this receptor recognizes is not known. No base-level quality is on record; no much larger clone is a single base apart. The data derive from a study of blood T cell repertoires in COVID-19 (TCRdb year 2020). A note on the overall study: Samples from collaborators originated in the United States, Italy and Spain and spanned both the acute and convalescent phases of COVID-19. Subjects who had been exposed to COVID-19, were actively infected with it, or had recovered from it provided the deeply sampled blood TCRbeta repertoires that made up the dataset. The material from the prospective study consisted of cDNA or gDNA derived from T cells, B-cell-depleted T cells, or PBMCs. The samples were drawn from two sources: the first 160 participants of the ongoing ImmuneRACE study, and 1,200 or so subjects contributed by 6 global collaborators. Sample metadata almost always included a de-identified subject ID, COVID-19 status, age in years and sex. The repertoires were released in a freely available public database meant as a resource for research on the immune response to SARS-CoV-2. HLA class I and class II types, where available, came from metadata supplied by the sample provider rather than from assay-based typing. Paper-wide results and their limitations: The amount of clinical and demographic metadata varied by source and participant and was provided uncurated.

The immunoSEQ Assay, a bias-controlled multiplex PCR, was used to amplify TCRbeta CDR3 regions from genomic DNA. The authors processed their data as follows. Within the assay, amplification of reference gene primers was used to estimate how many nucleated cells each sample contained. To quantify the absolute abundance of each unique TCRbeta CDR3 rearrangement, sequence reads were collapsed and filtered. For each sample, productive Simpson clonality was calculated by taking the square root of Simpson's diversity index across productive rearrangements. TCRdb obtained this table from immuneACCESS and retained in-frame rearrangements with V and J assigned. These tables miss some clones; where compared with another copy, unresolved V genes account for less than half of the shortfall, and the remainder is unexplained. V, J and clone size are those of that table, while D and trimming were read from the DNA. The sample yields 150,000 to 200,000 clones; roughly three quarters were counted once. The ten biggest clones cover around a sixth of the sample.

Whole blood was collected in K2EDTA tubes by collaborating institutions according to the institutions' own protocols. Collaborator samples were shipped for TCRbeta analysis as frozen whole blood, isolated PBMCs, or DNA extracted from either sample type. There are 14 amino acids in the CDR3, from cysteine to phenylalanine inclusive. Here the CDR3 DNA is all that survives: 42 bases in frame from base 1. CDR1 and CDR2, per the germline V gene (reference sequence), are SGHKS and YYEKEE. The V and J ends are trimmed by 4 bases and 1 base, leaving 8 bases between them. The origin of this receptor is a man aged 55 to 70 with active or convalescent COVID-19. The rearrangement joined TRBV5-5 to TRBJ2-2; confidence is insufficient to name the D gene. The source material was peripheral blood. The nucleotide sequence is given as TGTGCCAGCAGCCCCGTGTGGAACACCGGGGAGCTGTTTTTT. Translation gives CASSPVWNTGELFF.